The 5 T cell receptor beta chains in this list originate from one sample, sequenced in a study of shared clonotypes between healthy human individuals. Sequenced by immunoSEQ multiplex PCR; TCRdb stores in-frame clones only, minus some. This table has some 790,000 clones, over 55% appearing once. The sequenced sample consisted of memory CD4+ T cells sorted from blood. Subset in this sample: CD45RA-negative fraction. These receptors originate from a woman between 25 and 40 years old in good health.

This chain links TRBV2 with TRBJ1-4; TRBD1 agrees at 9 bases. The trim removed 6 bases at V and 8 bases at J, leaving 13 bases unmatched. CDR1 is SNHLY and CDR2 is FYNNEI in the germline V gene. This CDR3 spans 16 amino acids. The CDR3, as DNA: TGTGCCAGCAGCAAACTGCGGGACAGGGTTGAAGAAAAACTGTTTTTT. Amino acid sequence: CASSKLRDRVEEKLFF.

A single count supports this clone. The rearrangement uses TRBV11-2 and TRBJ1-3, with TRBD1 identical over 7 bases. The CDR3 contains 15 residues. The germline V gene encodes CDR1 SGHAT and CDR2 FQNNGV. J lost 0 bases, V lost 4 bases, and 3 bases had no gene match. The CDR3 coding sequence is TGTGCCAGCAGCTCGGACAGGCACTCTGGAAACACCATATATTTT. The encoded protein is CASSSDRHSGNTIYF.

The V and J genes are TRBV11-2 and TRBJ2-7; D not certain. In germline, CDR1 is SGHAT, CDR2 FQNNGV. V lost 4 bases and J 5 bases, leaving 6 bases between the germline ends. The CDR3 is 11 amino acids. The CDR3 DNA is TGTGCCAGCAGCTCAGGAAACGAGCAGTACTTC. Encoded protein: CASSSGNEQYF.

The chain carries TRBV30 and TRBJ1-6; D unclear. Germline assignment: CDR1 GTSNPN and CDR2 SVGIG (reference sequence). The V and J ends lost 6 bases and 4 bases respectively, with 10 bases between them. This CDR3 is 13 amino acids long. The CDR3 is CACGDGYNSPLHF. The CDR3 nucleotides are TGTGCCTGCGGCGACGGATATAATTCACCCCTCCACTTT.

This sequence joins TRBV6-1 and TRBJ2-7; TRBD2 is a possible D gene (6 bases). This CDR3 is built from 14 residues. Germline-derived CDR1 and CDR2 are MNHNS and SASEGT. V lost 4 bases, J lost 3 bases, and 13 bases lay in between. In DNA, the CDR3 is TGTGCCAGCAGTGTCGCGGGGCCCGGCTACGAGCAGTACTTC. Protein product: CASSVAGPGYEQYF.